This record covers a single T cell receptor (beta chain). Its cognate antigen is unknown. The CDR3 is 17 amino acids. J gave up 1 base and V 0 bases, and 5 bases lay outside the gene matches. From germline, CDR1 is LNHNV and CDR2 YYDKDF (reference sequence). The PCR used 60 Vbeta and 13 Jbeta primers. Sequenced by immunoSEQ multiplex PCR; TCRdb stores in-frame clones only, minus some. The sample carries more than 60,000 clones, approximately 80% recorded once. These data are taken from a study of cytomegalovirus exposure and HLA in healthy donors. Study-level information: There were 300 to 400 genotyped donors. Of these, 75% to 90% fell in the genetic ancestry cluster associated with self-reported Caucasian donors.

Study-level findings and limits: In a later analysis, HLA-C alleles had the fewest associated TCRs, DRB1 alleles the most. Researchers reported that a few CMV-associated chains were confirmed in vitro as CMV antigen-specific. Earlier results showed most TCR beta V segments being productive about 87% or about 30% of the time.

The rearrangement links TRBV15 to TRBJ2-3; 9 nucleotides agree with TRBD2. The sequence came from a woman aged 25 to 39 in good health and CMV-seronegative. Source material: PBMCs. The CDR3 loop reads CATSRDVGGGGTDTQYF. The CDR3 DNA follows: TGTGCCACCAGCAGAGATGTCGGCGGGGGGGGCACAGATACGCAGTATTTT.